The text below deals with one T cell receptor (beta chain). These data originate in a study of blood T cell repertoires in COVID-19. Across the study: Researchers got acute and convalescent COVID-19 samples from the United States, Italy and Spain.

Produced via immunoSEQ multiplex PCR; TCRdb's table is partial and in-frame only. Altogether about 310,000 clones are present, approximately 88% being singletons, with the ten largest covering just under 9%. The CDR3 is 16 residues long. Trimming took 4 bases from V and 8 from J; bases not matched to a gene: 7. Germline CDR1 LGHNA, CDR2 YSLEER. The J gene is TRBJ2-1, the V gene TRBV4-3; 14 bases are shared with TRBD2. The TCR originated in a woman under 30 who had recovered from COVID-19. The specimen sequenced was PBMCs or T cells enriched from blood (not recorded which). DNA for the CDR3: TGCGCCAGCAGCCCAGGACTAGCGGGAGGATGGTATGAGCAGTTCTTC. Residues: CASSPGLAGGWYEQFF.